This T cell receptor beta chain was captured by sequencing in a study of beta chain features in type 1 diabetes. Expressed TCRB transcripts were sequenced because the isolated RNA had all been reverse transcribed beforehand. Sequenced by immunoSEQ multiplex PCR; TCRdb stores in-frame clones only, minus some. Of some 360,000 clones listed, 8% to 10% are singletons. V shed 8 bases, J shed 4 bases, and the junction held 11 bases outside the gene matches. CDR1 PRHDT and CDR2 FYEKMQ come from the germline V gene (reference sequence). This CDR3 has 15 residues. Points from the study as a whole: When Type 1 diabetes patients were examined, their TCRB CDR3s proved moderately but significantly shorter in all four CD4+ subsets.

Based on CD45RO/CCR7/CD25/CD127/CD95/CD27, CD4+ regulatory, stem cell-like memory, naive and central memory cells were sorted. This clone was seen only a few times. Its antigen is as yet unknown. The clonotype originates from a man aged 25-45 years with type 1 diabetes. The V and J genes are TRBV13 and TRBJ2-3; 8 bases align to TRBD2. The specimen sequenced was central memory CD4+ T cells from blood. This CDR3 reads CASLIGGRWADTQYF. CDR3 nucleotides: TGTGCCAGCCTAATAGGCGGGAGGTGGGCAGATACGCAGTATTTT.